A single sample is the source of the 9 T cell receptor beta chains below, sequenced in a study of T cell responses to AZD1222 COVID-19 vaccine. Some clones are missing from TCRdb's copy, which holds only in-frame ones; the method was immunoSEQ multiplex PCR. This sample yields approximately 190,000 clones, of which roughly nine tenths are seen a single time; less than 4.5% belongs to the top ten. The sample was peripheral blood, taken 28 days after the second dose of the MenACWY control vaccine. The receptors were gathered from an adult who received the MenACWY meningococcal vaccine as a control.

The chain joins TRBV19 to TRBJ2-7, with 12 bases matching TRBD1. The CDR3 contains 14 residues. Germline V lookup: CDR1 LNHDA, CDR2 SQIVND (reference sequence). V was clipped by 4 bases and J by 6 bases; unmatched bases: 4. The CDR3 nucleotides are TGTGCCAGTAGTACCGGGACAGGGGGCTTCGAGCAGTACTTC. Residues: CASSTGTGGFEQYF.

This clone occurred once. The chain is built from TRBV5-8 and TRBJ2-1; D gene uncertain. Trimming pared 6 bases from V and 0 bases from J, leaving 10 bases between. Germline lookup yields CDR1 SGHTS and CDR2 YDEGEE. This CDR3 contains 14 residues. DNA of the CDR3: TGTGCCAGCACGAGAGTAGGCTCCTACAATGAGCAGTTCTTC. It translates to CASTRVGSYNEQFF.

The V call is TRBV28, the J call TRBJ2-3; 12 bases map to TRBD2. Germline CDR1 reads MDHEN; CDR2 reads SYDVKM. The CDR3 has 15 residues. After removal of 4 bases from V and 5 bases from J, the junction contained 4 bases not matched to a gene. The CDR3 protein is CASSYGLAGIDTQYF. In DNA form, the CDR3 reads TGTGCCAGCAGTTATGGACTAGCGGGGATAGATACGCAGTATTTT.

The V and J genes are TRBV19 and TRBJ2-1, with 8 bases fitting TRBD2. Germline V gene data show CDR1 as LNHDA and CDR2 as SQIVND (reference sequence). After removal of 0 bases from V and 8 bases from J, the junction contained 3 bases not matched to a gene. The CDR3 extends over 14 amino acids. The CDR3 DNA reads as TGTGCCAGTAGTATAGAAGCGGGAGTAGATGAGCAGTTCTTC. Translating gives CASSIEAGVDEQFF. Supplemented by reference TRBV19 and TRBJ2-1, the full variable domain reads DGGITQSPKYLFRKEGQNVTLSCEQNLNHDAMYWYRQDPGQGLRLIYYSQIVNDFQKGDIAEGYSVSREKKESFPLTVTSAQKNPTAFYLCASSIEAGVDEQFFGPGTRLTVL.

The genes are TRBV19 and TRBJ2-2; the match to TRBD2 covers 7 bases. The CDR3 consists of 16 residues. CDR1 and CDR2 (germline): LNHDA, SQIVND (reference sequence). J gave up 5 bases and V 3 bases, and 9 bases lay outside the gene matches. The CDR3 spells CASSISSGGSTGELFF. The CDR3 bases are TGTGCCAGTAGTATTTCTAGCGGAGGGAGTACCGGGGAGCTGTTTTTT.

The chain employs TRBV24-1 and TRBJ2-1, with TRBD1 matching 7 bases. V was clipped by 9 bases and J by 4 bases; unmatched bases: 8. The CDR3 length is 14 residues. Germline CDR1 is KGHDR and CDR2 is SFDVKD. The CDR3 DNA is TGTGCCACCGGGACAGAGGGTCATTACAATGAGCAGTTCTTC. This translates into CATGTEGHYNEQFF.

The chain couples TRBV6-2 or TRBV6-3 to TRBJ2-5; D unclear. The CDR3 loop spans 12 amino acids. The germline V and J ends were trimmed by 6 bases and 2 bases, with 7 bases remaining between them. Germline loops: CDR1 MNHEY, CDR2 SVGEGT. CDR3 nucleotides: TGTGCCAGCAGCCCCGGGCAAGAGACCCAGTACTTC. Amino acids: CASSPGQETQYF.

The rearrangement links TRBV15 to TRBJ2-7; no clear D. CDR1 and CDR2 from the germline V gene are LNHNV and YYDKDF (reference sequence). Trimming removed 3 bases from V and 3 bases from J, with 15 bases in between. The CDR3 extends over 15 amino acids. The CDR3 reads CATSSQRVRRYEQYF. The CDR3 DNA reads as TGTGCCACCAGCAGCCAAAGGGTGCGTCGCTACGAGCAGTACTTC.

This chain links TRBV7-9 with TRBJ2-1; D is uncertain. CDR3 length: 11 residues. Trimming took off 2 bases at V and 6 bases at J, with 2 bases between the two ends. The germline V gene has CDR1 SEHNR and CDR2 FQNEAQ (reference sequence). CDR3 DNA sequence: TGTGCCAGCAGCTTACTCAATGAGCAGTTCTTC. Its translation: CASSLLNEQFF. The full variable domain, in which reference TRBV7-9 and TRBJ2-1 provide the parts outside the CDR3, is DTGVSQNPRHKITKRGQNVTFRCDPISEHNRLYWYRQTLGQGPEFLTYFQNEAQLEKSRLLSDRFSAERPKGSFSTLEIQRTEQGDSAMYLCASSLLNEQFFGPGTRLTVL.